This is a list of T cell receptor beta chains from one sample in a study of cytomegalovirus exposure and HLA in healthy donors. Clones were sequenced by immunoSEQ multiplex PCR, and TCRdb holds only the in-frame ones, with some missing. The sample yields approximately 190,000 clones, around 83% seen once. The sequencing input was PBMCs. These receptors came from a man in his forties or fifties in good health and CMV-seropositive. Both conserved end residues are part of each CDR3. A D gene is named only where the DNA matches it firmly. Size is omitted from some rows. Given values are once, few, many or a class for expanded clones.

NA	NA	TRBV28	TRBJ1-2	CASTRVTRGYGYTF	TGTGCCAGCACCAGAGTGACAAGGGGCTATGGCTACACCTTC
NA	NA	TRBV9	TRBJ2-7	CASGEIHEQYF	TGTGCCAGCGGTGAGATCCACGAGCAGTACTTC
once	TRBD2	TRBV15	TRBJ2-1	CATSRDETSGIQGQFF	TGTGCCACCAGCAGAGATGAGACTAGCGGGATCCAGGGGCAGTTCTTC
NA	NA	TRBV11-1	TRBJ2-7	CASSPYPLGGGRYEQYF	TGTGCCAGCAGCCCATATCCCCTTGGAGGTGGGAGGTATGAGCAGTACTTC
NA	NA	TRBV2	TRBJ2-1	CASSEVVNEQFF	TGTGCCAGCAGTGAGGTAGTCAATGAGCAGTTCTTC
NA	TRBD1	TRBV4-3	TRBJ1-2	CASPQAGTGASYGYTF	TGCGCCAGCCCCCAAGCAGGGACAGGGGCTTCCTATGGCTACACCTTC
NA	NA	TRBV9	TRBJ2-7	CASSYQEGIDGGPREQYF	TGTGCCAGCAGCTACCAAGAGGGCATCGACGGGGGGCCTAGGGAGCAGTACTTC
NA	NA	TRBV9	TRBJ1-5	CASSVDGSSNQPQHF	TGTGCCAGCAGCGTAGATGGCAGTAGCAATCAGCCCCAGCATTTT
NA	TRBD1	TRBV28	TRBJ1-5	CASTSSGTGGQPQHF	TGTGCCAGCACCAGCTCCGGGACAGGGGGTCAGCCCCAGCATTTT
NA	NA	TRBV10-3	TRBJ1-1	CAISEWGNRVTNTEAFF	TGTGCCATCAGTGAGTGGGGAAACAGGGTGACGAACACTGAAGCTTTCTTT
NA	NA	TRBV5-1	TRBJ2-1	CACSESLRNNEQFF	TGCGCCTGTAGCGAGTCCCTCCGCAACAATGAGCAGTTCTTC
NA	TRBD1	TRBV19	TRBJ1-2	CASTTGTGGKYGYTF	TGTGCCAGTACTACCGGGACAGGGGGCAAGTATGGCTACACCTTC
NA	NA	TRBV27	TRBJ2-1	CAARPDRSSYNEQFF	TGTGCCGCCCGGCCCGACAGAAGCTCCTACAATGAGCAGTTCTTC
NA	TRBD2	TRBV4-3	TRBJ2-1	CASSQPGGTSEPNEQFF	TGCGCCAGCAGCCAACCCGGTGGGACTAGCGAACCCAATGAGCAGTTCTTC
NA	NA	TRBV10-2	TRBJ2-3	CASSVLFQSGTDTQYF	TGCGCCAGCAGTGTTCTGTTCCAATCAGGCACAGATACGCAGTATTTT
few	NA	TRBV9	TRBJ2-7	CASSADGGSGGQYF	TGTGCCAGCAGCGCCGATGGAGGGAGCGGTGGGCAGTACTTC
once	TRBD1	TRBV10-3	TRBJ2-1	CAISPGQGAHEQFF	TGTGCCATCAGCCCGGGACAGGGGGCTCATGAGCAGTTCTTC
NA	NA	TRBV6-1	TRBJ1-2	CASSEGVGRAYTF	TGTGCCAGCAGTGAAGGAGTCGGCAGGGCCTACACCTTC
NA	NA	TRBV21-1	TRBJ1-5	CASSPSWTGGDTNQPQHF	TGTGCCAGCAGCCCATCATGGACAGGGGGCGATACTAATCAGCCCCAGCATTTT
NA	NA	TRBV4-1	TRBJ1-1	CASSQVGVNTEAFF	TGCGCCAGCAGCCAAGTGGGAGTGAACACTGAAGCTTTCTTT
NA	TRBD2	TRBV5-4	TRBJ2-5	CASSLVLAGGRETQYF	TGTGCCAGCAGCTTGGTCCTAGCGGGAGGGCGAGAGACCCAGTACTTC
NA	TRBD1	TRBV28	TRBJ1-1	CASSLAGDRVLEAFF	TGTGCCAGCAGTTTAGCGGGCGACAGGGTCCTTGAAGCTTTCTTT
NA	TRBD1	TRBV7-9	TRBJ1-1	CASSLHKGQGGAFF	TGTGCCAGCAGCTTACACAAAGGACAGGGCGGAGCTTTCTTT
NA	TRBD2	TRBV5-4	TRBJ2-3	CASSLGGLAGTDTQYF	TGTGCCAGCAGCTTGGGGGGACTAGCGGGAACAGATACGCAGTATTTT
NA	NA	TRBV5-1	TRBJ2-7	CASSLIAGGEQYF	TGCGCCAGCAGCTTGATTGCAGGAGGCGAGCAGTACTTC
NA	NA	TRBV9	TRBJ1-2	CASSVDPRVNYGYTF	TGTGCCAGCAGCGTAGATCCCAGGGTTAACTATGGCTACACCTTC
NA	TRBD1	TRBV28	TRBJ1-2	CASSLGQGLAGYTF	TGTGCCAGCAGTTTGGGACAGGGCCTAGCTGGCTACACCTTC
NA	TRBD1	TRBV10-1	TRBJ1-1	CASSESPGGNTEAFF	TGCGCCAGCAGTGAGTCTCCAGGGGGGAACACTGAAGCTTTCTTT
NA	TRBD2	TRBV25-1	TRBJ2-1	CASSEYGSGREQFF	TGTGCCAGCAGTGAATATGGTAGCGGGAGGGAGCAGTTCTTC
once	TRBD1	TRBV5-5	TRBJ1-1	CASTRTGGNTEAFF	TGTGCCAGCACCCGGACAGGGGGCAACACTGAAGCTTTCTTT
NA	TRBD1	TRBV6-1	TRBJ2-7	CASSAKTGNPYEQYF	TGTGCCAGCAGTGCCAAGACAGGGAATCCCTACGAGCAGTACTTC
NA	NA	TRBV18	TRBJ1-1	CASSPPRVASWTEAFF	TGTGCCAGCTCACCACCGAGGGTTGCTTCGTGGACTGAAGCTTTCTTT
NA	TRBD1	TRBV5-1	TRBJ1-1	CASSDRQGPGMNTEAFF	TGCGCCAGCAGCGATCGACAGGGTCCCGGAATGAACACTGAAGCTTTCTTT
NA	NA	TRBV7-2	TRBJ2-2	CASRTGGLNGELFF	TGTGCCAGCAGAACCGGAGGGTTGAACGGGGAGCTGTTTTTT
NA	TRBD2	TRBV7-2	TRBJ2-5	CASSLGLAAYQETQYF	TGTGCCAGCAGCCTCGGACTAGCGGCGTACCAAGAGACCCAGTACTTC
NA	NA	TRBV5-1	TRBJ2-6	CASSLAGGDSGANVLTF	TGCGCCAGCAGCTTGGCCGGGGGAGACTCTGGGGCCAACGTCCTGACTTTC
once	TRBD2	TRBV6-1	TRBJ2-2	CASRISGKMAGELFF	TGTGCCAGCAGAATTAGCGGGAAAATGGCCGGGGAGCTGTTTTTT
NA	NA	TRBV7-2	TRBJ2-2	CASSPDLNTGELFF	TGTGCCAGCAGCCCAGACTTAAACACCGGGGAGCTGTTTTTT
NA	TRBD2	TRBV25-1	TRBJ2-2	CASSGLAGYTGELFF	TGTGCCAGCAGTGGACTAGCGGGGTACACCGGGGAGCTGTTTTTT
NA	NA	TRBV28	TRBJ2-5	CASSPTGHQETQYF	TGTGCCAGCAGTCCGACTGGCCACCAAGAGACCCAGTACTTC
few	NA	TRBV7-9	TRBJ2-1	CASSLPLYNEQFF	TGTGCCAGCAGCTTACCCCTATACAATGAGCAGTTCTTC
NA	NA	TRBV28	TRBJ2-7	CASSWADSYEQYF	TGTGCCAGCAGTTGGGCCGACAGTTACGAGCAGTACTTC
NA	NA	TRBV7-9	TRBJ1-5	CASATQGLGSNQPQHF	TGTGCCAGCGCAACGCAGGGGCTTGGGAGCAATCAGCCCCAGCATTTT